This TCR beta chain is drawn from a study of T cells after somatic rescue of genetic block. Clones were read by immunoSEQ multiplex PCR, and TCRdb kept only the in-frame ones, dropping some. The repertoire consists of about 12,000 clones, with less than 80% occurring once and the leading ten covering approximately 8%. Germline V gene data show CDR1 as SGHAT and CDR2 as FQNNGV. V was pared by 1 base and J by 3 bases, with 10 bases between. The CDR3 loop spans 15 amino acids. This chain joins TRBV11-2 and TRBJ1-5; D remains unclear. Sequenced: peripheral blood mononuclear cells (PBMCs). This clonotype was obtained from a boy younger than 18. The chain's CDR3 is CASSLAGGHNQPQHF. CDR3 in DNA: TGTGCCAGCAGCTTAGCCGGCGGCCACAATCAGCCCCAGCATTTT.